These 27 T cell receptor beta chains originate from one sample sequenced in a study of response to subunit inactivated influenza vaccine. Each CDR3 protein gets one entry after TCRdb re-called the RT-PCR reads with MiXCR. The sample shows under 550,000 distinct CDR3 sequences, roughly 7.6% of them seen only once. This sample comprised PBMCs from blood, obtained 23 months after vaccination. These receptors all come from a man between 50 and 75 years old who received an inactivated influenza vaccine.

This clonotype was seen many times. The DNA for the CDR3 is TGTGCCAGCAGCCAACAGGCGGATCCGAGGACCGGGGAGCTGTTTTTT. Encoded protein: CASSQQADPRTGELFF. The gene calls are TRBV4-2 and TRBJ2-2; D is unresolved. Germline loops: CDR1 LGHNA, CDR2 YNFKEQ. The CDR3 is 16 residues long. V lost 2 bases and J 5 bases, leaving 15 bases between the germline ends.

This chain joins TRBV10-2 and TRBJ2-5, with TRBD1 identical over 7 bases. The CDR3 has 13 amino acids. V was clipped by 2 bases and J by 5 bases; unmatched bases: 2. The germline CDR1 and CDR2 sequences are WSHSY and SAAADI. The CDR3 nucleotides read TGCGCCAGCAGTGAGCCGACAGGGGAGACCCAGTACTTC. It specifies CASSEPTGETQYF.

The chain has TRBV12-3 or TRBV12-4 and TRBJ1-2; D gene ambiguous. V shed 4 bases and J shed 4 bases, with 7 bases lying between them. This CDR3 has 12 amino acids. The CDR3 reads CASSSAGYGYTF. The CDR3 DNA reads TGTGCCAGCAGTTCAGCGGGCTATGGCTACACCTTC.

This chain connects TRBV29-1 to TRBJ2-1, with D tentatively TRBD1 or TRBD2 (6 bases each). This CDR3 is 13 amino acids long. CDR1 and CDR2 from the germline V gene are SQVTM and ANQGSEA. With 7 bases removed from V and 7 bases from J, the gap between germline ends came to 17 bases. Written as DNA, the CDR3 is TGCAGCGCTCGAGATCGGGGGCAGAATGAGCAGTTCTTC. It specifies CSARDRGQNEQFF.

This clonotype was detected ten times or more. The chain couples TRBV20-1 to TRBJ2-1; 11 bases are a match to TRBD2. From germline, CDR1 is DFQATT and CDR2 SNEGSKA (reference sequence). The CDR3 totals 16 residues. J was trimmed by 10 bases and V by 1 base; bases with no gene match: 12. CDR3 nucleotides: TGCAGTGCTAGAGGAAGAGGGACTAGCGGCCTTTCGGAGCAGTTCTTC. Amino acid sequence: CSARGRGTSGLSEQFF.

The chain recombines TRBV12-3 or TRBV12-4 with TRBJ2-5; D is unclear. Trimming removed 7 bases from V and 6 bases from J, with 15 bases in between. This CDR3 region has 13 residues. The DNA for the CDR3 is TGTGCCAGCACCGGAACTCCTTCCAAGACCCAGTACTTC. Protein sequence: CASTGTPSKTQYF.

In its sample, this clonotype was seen a few times. The V and J genes are TRBV20-1 and TRBJ1-1; 7 nucleotides line up with TRBD1. The CDR3 extends over 17 amino acids. Germline V gene sequence: CDR1 DFQATT, CDR2 SNEGSKA (reference sequence). With 0 bases clipped from V and 0 bases from J, the junction kept 10 bases outside the gene matches. CDR3 nucleotide sequence: TGCAGTGCTAGAGATTATTTACAGGGGATCATGAACACTGAAGCTTTCTTT. Translation: CSARDYLQGIMNTEAFF.

The genes are TRBV6-1 and TRBJ2-5; 7 bases map to TRBD1. Per the germline V gene, CDR1 is MNHNS and CDR2 is SASEGT. Germline trimming cut 7 bases from V and 3 bases from J; bases unmatched to any gene: 5. The length of the CDR3 is 13 residues. The CDR3: CASKDRVKETQYF. The CDR3 bases are TGTGCCAGCAAAGACAGGGTGAAAGAGACCCAGTACTTC.

This clonotype has only a few counts. J is TRBJ2-7 and V is TRBV7-2, with TRBD2 matching over 7 bases. This CDR3 comprises 15 residues. Germline CDR1 reads SGHTA; CDR2 reads FQGNSA. J was trimmed by 7 bases and V by 5 bases; bases with no gene match: 14. This chain's CDR3 is CASSPTGTKSGEQYF. CDR3 sequence (DNA): TGTGCCAGCAGCCCCACGGGGACTAAATCGGGGGAGCAGTACTTC. Full variable domain (rest looked up from reference TRBV7-2 and TRBJ2-7): GAGVSQSPSNKVTEKGKDVELRCDPISGHTALYWYRQSLGQGLEFLIYFQGNSAPDKSGLPSDRFSAERTGGSVSTLTIQRTQQEDSAVYLCASSPTGTKSGEQYFGPGTRLTVT.

In this sample, this clonotype turned up a few times. The chain has TRBV20-1 and TRBJ2-5; D gene uncertain. The CDR3 consists of 11 residues. Deletions cut 4 bases from V and 4 bases from J, with 7 bases between. CDR1 DFQATT and CDR2 SNEGSKA come from the germline V gene (reference sequence). The CDR3 region is CSATLGETQYF. CDR3 sequence (DNA): TGCAGTGCTACCTTGGGAGAGACCCAGTACTTC.

The table lists this clonotype with a few counts. The V call is TRBV7-9, the J call TRBJ2-3, with a tentative D call TRBD1 (6 bases). This CDR3 region has 15 residues. Germline assignment: CDR1 SEHNR and CDR2 FQNEAQ (reference sequence). The germline V and J ends were trimmed by 0 bases and 9 bases, with 16 bases remaining between them. CDR3 DNA: TGTGCCAGCAGCTTAGCGGGGGCAGGCCCAATGACGCAGTATTTT. Amino acids: CASSLAGAGPMTQYF.

This clonotype has more than one count but fewer than ten. A junction boundary mismatches the germline segment, possibly from a read error. The genes are TRBV7-9 and TRBJ2-1, with 11 positions matching TRBD2. There are 15 residues in the CDR3. The germline gives CDR1 SEHNR, CDR2 FQNEAQ (reference sequence). For the CDR3, the DNA is TGTGCCAGCAGATTAGCGGGGGGGTCCTACAATGAGCAGTTCTTC. Encoded protein: CASRLAGGSYNEQFF. The entire variable domain, with the rest obtained from reference TRBV7-9 and TRBJ2-1, is as follows: DTGVSQNPRHKITKRGQNVTFRCDPISEHNRLYWYRQTLGQGPEFLTYFQNEAQLEKSRLLSDRFSAERPKGSFSTLEIQRTEQGDSAMYLCASRLAGGSYNEQFFGPGTRLTVL.

This clonotype was observed a few times. The V gene is TRBV7-9, the J gene TRBJ2-7; TRBD2 matches at 9 bases. Trimming took 6 bases from V and 6 from J; bases not matched to a gene: 9. Germline V gene sequence: CDR1 SEHNR, CDR2 FQNEAQ (reference sequence). The CDR3 runs to 14 residues. This CDR3 is CASSLAGGDREQYF. Written as DNA, the CDR3 is TGTGCCAGCAGTCTCGCGGGAGGGGACCGCGAGCAGTACTTC.

This clonotype was recorded many times. J is TRBJ2-7 and V is TRBV2, with 7 bases matching TRBD1. CDR3 size: 15 residues. Unmatched junction bases numbered 7, after V lost 3 bases and J lost 2 bases. Germline V lookup: CDR1 SNHLY, CDR2 FYNNEI. The CDR3, as DNA: TGTGCCAGCAGTGAGTCTACAGGGGCGACCTACGAGCAGTACTTC. Translating gives CASSESTGATYEQYF.

This clonotype was counted ten times or more. The chain couples TRBV10-3 to TRBJ1-1; TRBD1 might be the D (5 bases). The CDR3 has 13 residues. Germline CDR1 ENHRY, CDR2 SYGVKD. V dropped 8 bases and J dropped 2 bases, with 12 bases sitting between them. CDR3 region: CAIRQITNTEAFF. The CDR3 bases are TGTGCCATCCGACAGATTACCAACACTGAAGCTTTCTTT.

This clonotype was counted only a few times. The chain has TRBV11-2 and TRBJ1-1, with unresolved D. The CDR3 loop spans 14 amino acids. CDR1 SGHAT and CDR2 FQNNGV come from the germline V gene. V was shortened by 5 bases and J by 1 base, with 11 bases between the two germline ends. The CDR3 region is CASSERVGNTEAFF. CDR3 bases: TGTGCCAGCAGCGAGCGCGTCGGGAACACTGAAGCTTTCTTT.

The table lists this clonotype with a few counts. V gene TRBV28 combines with J gene TRBJ2-7, with 7 bases identical to TRBD2. The ends lost 7 bases at V and 3 bases at J; junction bases unmatched: 6. CDR1 is MDHEN and CDR2 is SYDVKM in the germline V gene. This CDR3 is 13 amino acids long. The CDR3: CASTPGGIYEQYF. The CDR3, as DNA: TGTGCCAGCACCCCGGGGGGAATCTACGAGCAGTACTTC.

This clonotype was seen more than once but under ten times. This sequence joins TRBV29-1 and TRBJ2-5; TRBD1 is a possible D gene (6 bases). The CDR3 sequence is 14 residues long. Germline CDR1 reads SQVTM; CDR2 reads ANQGSEA. V lost 0 bases to trimming and J lost 5 bases, with 13 bases between them. CDR3 sequence reads: CSVEDLGQQETQYF. In DNA form, the CDR3 reads TGCAGCGTTGAAGATCTTGGACAGCAGGAGACCCAGTACTTC.

This clonotype showed up many times. The chain joins TRBV28 to TRBJ2-2; TRBD1 agrees at 7 bases. CDR3 length: 17 residues. Per germline, CDR1 MDHEN and CDR2 SYDVKM. The J segment lost 3 bases and the V segment lost 5 bases, leaving 12 bases of the junction unmatched. Written as DNA, the CDR3 is TGTGCCAGCAGTACAGGGGATACGGGATGGGACACCGGGGAGCTGTTTTTT. This translates into CASSTGDTGWDTGELFF.

This clonotype has at least ten counts. The V call is TRBV12-3 or TRBV12-4, the J call TRBJ1-4; no definite D call. The CDR3 runs 14 residues. Between the trimmed V and J ends, which lost 6 bases and 2 bases, there was a span of 10 bases. The DNA for the CDR3 is TGTGCCAGCAGAATAGCGGGGACTAATGAAAAACTGTTTTTT. It is translated as CASRIAGTNEKLFF.

Here the CDR3 reads CASSYSRPTENTGELFF. For the CDR3, the DNA is TGTGCCAGCAGTTACTCCCGCCCGACTGAGAACACCGGGGAGCTGTTTTTT. The V call is TRBV6-5, the J call TRBJ2-2; D ambiguous. In germline, CDR1 is MNHEY, CDR2 SVGAGI. This CDR3 spans 17 amino acids. With 0 bases removed from V and 1 base from J, the gap between germline ends came to 12 bases.

This clonotype has just a few counts. The chain is built from TRBV7-9 and TRBJ1-4, with D uncertain. The CDR3 contains 14 residues. Trimming stripped 2 bases from V and 8 bases from J, with 12 bases between. The germline gives CDR1 SEHNR, CDR2 FQNEAQ (reference sequence). Here the CDR3 reads CASSLIPGYEKLFF. The CDR3, as DNA: TGTGCCAGCAGCTTAATACCAGGTTACGAAAAACTGTTTTTT.

The chain has TRBV7-3 and TRBJ2-1; the match to TRBD2 covers 12 bases. The CDR3 spans 16 residues. Germline V gene sequence: CDR1 SGHTA, CDR2 FQGTGA. V was pared by 2 bases and J by 6 bases, with 5 bases of the junction left unmatched. CDR3 nucleotides: TGTGCCAGCAGCTTACTGGCTAGCGGGAGGGCCAATGAGCAGTTCTTC. Its translation: CASSLLASGRANEQFF.

The rearrangement uses TRBV5-1 and TRBJ1-6; D remains ambiguous. The CDR3 contains 13 residues. V was pared by 4 bases and J by 10 bases, with 12 bases between. Looked up from germline, CDR1 is SGHRS and CDR2 is YFSETQ. The CDR3 loop reads CASSPSEGSPLHF. The CDR3 DNA is TGCGCCAGCAGCCCAAGCGAGGGCTCACCCCTCCACTTT.

This clonotype was seen more than once but under ten times. This chain links TRBV9 with TRBJ2-7, with D perhaps matching TRBD1 or TRBD2 (5 bases each). V lost 0 bases to trimming and J lost 4 bases, with 14 bases between them. The length of the CDR3 is 15 residues. Per germline, CDR1 SGDLS and CDR2 YYNGEE. The CDR3 sequence: CASSVAWGTSYEQYF. CDR3 bases: TGTGCCAGCAGCGTAGCGTGGGGCACTAGTTACGAGCAGTACTTC.

This clonotype occurred many times. The rearrangement uses TRBV27 and TRBJ1-6, with D tentatively TRBD1 (5 bases). Trimming pared 2 bases from V and 7 bases from J, leaving 9 bases between. Germline-derived CDR1 and CDR2 are MNHEY and SMNVEV (reference sequence). The CDR3 totals 14 residues. The CDR3: CASSLQGGNSPLHF. CDR3 nucleotides: TGTGCCAGCAGTTTACAGGGTGGGAATTCACCCCTCCACTTT.

The rearrangement links TRBV6-2 or TRBV6-3 to TRBJ1-5; D perhaps matches TRBD1 (5 bases). Trimming cost V 8 bases and J 7 bases, with 27 bases left between them. CDR1 and CDR2 from the germline V gene are MNHEY and SVGEGT. CDR3 length: 17 residues. The CDR3 bases are TGTGCCAGCGGATACCTCCGGACCCAAGGTCGGGGGCAGCCCCAGCATTTT. Its protein is CASGYLRTQGRGQPQHF.